These 27 T cell receptor beta chains came from one sample sequenced in a study of glioma-infiltrating T cells (dated by TCRdb to 2016 to 2017). Sequencing used an Illumina MiSeq. The iRepertoire nested amplicon-rescue multiplex PCR (arm-PCR) platform was used to amplify TCR alpha and beta CDR3 regions from RNA. The raw public data were reprocessed by TCRdb itself: fastp quality trimming at Q25, MiXCR clonotype calling, in-frame beta chains only. Here each entry gathers all rows of one CDR3 protein and keeps the most common genes and DNA. The sample has 100,000 to 150,000 distinct CDR3 sequences on record, about 23% of them singletons. Roughly 15% of the sample is in the top ten clones. Sequenced input: glioma tissue, nonneoplastic brain tissue, or PBMCs (not recorded which). These receptors were taken from a human donor with low-grade glioma or glioblastoma, undergoing nonglioma brain surgery, or in good health (not recorded which).

As regards this clonotype: A read error may explain this, as a much larger clone is one base away. The V and J genes are TRBV7-9 and TRBJ2-7, with D perhaps matching TRBD2 (5 bases). Trimming cost V 1 base and J 6 bases, with 13 bases left between them. The germline V gene encodes CDR1 SEHNR and CDR2 FQNEAQ (reference sequence). CDR3 length equals 14 residues. The DNA for the CDR3 is TGTGCCAGCAGCTTAGGCAGTTCCCGGGGCGAGCAGTACTTC. Its translation: CASSLGSSRGEQYF.

As to this clonotype: A much larger clonotype is one base distant, so this may be a read error. V usage is TRBV7-2 and J usage is TRBJ1-5; a possible D gene is TRBD1 (5 bases). The CDR3 is 14 residues long. CDR1 is SGHTA, CDR2 FQGNSA, per germline. The CDR3 protein is CASGLEAGNQPQHF. CDR3 DNA sequence: TGTGCCAGCGGCTTAGAGGCAGGGAATCAGCCCCAGCATTTT. Complete variable domain (other parts from reference TRBV7-2 and TRBJ1-5): GAGVSQSPSNKVTEKGKDVELRCDPISGHTALYWYRQSLGQGLEFLIYFQGNSAPDKSGLPSDRFSAERTGGSVSTLTIQRTQQEDSAVYLCASGLEAGNQPQHFGDGTRLSIL.

Points on this clonotype: A much larger clone differs from this one at a single base, so this may be a read error. This chain links TRBV7-2 with TRBJ2-7, with TRBD2 identical over 11 bases. Germline CDR1 is SGHTA and CDR2 is FQGNSA. CDR3 length: 16 residues. CDR3 sequence reads: CATSIGLAGSSYEQYF. CDR3 bases: TGTGCCACCAGCATCGGACTAGCGGGTAGCTCCTACGAGCAGTACTTC.

This clonotype showed up just a few times. Since a much larger clone is just one base distant, this may be a read error. This sequence joins TRBV4-1 and TRBJ1-2, with unresolved D. V was clipped by 0 bases and J by 7 bases, with 15 bases between them. Germline V gene sequence: CDR1 MGHRA, CDR2 YSYEKL. CDR3 length equals 15 residues. CDR3 nucleotides: TGCGCCAGCAGCCAAGATTTTGGTTTAAGTTCTGGCTACACCTTC. Translation: CASSQDFGLSSGYTF.

Note on this clonotype: A read error may account for a junction end that differs from germline. The chain uses TRBV11-2 and TRBJ2-5; 8 bases fit TRBD2. Per germline, CDR1 SGHAT and CDR2 FQNNGV. CDR3 size: 15 residues. The CDR3 DNA sequence: TGTGCCAGCAGCTTAGGACTAGCGAGTCAAGAGACCGAGTACTTC. The encoded protein is CASSLGLASQETEYF.

This clonotype was observed at least ten times. The chain recombines TRBV3-1 with TRBJ2-1, with 13 positions matching TRBD2. Trimming cost V 1 base and J 9 bases; bases outside gene matches: 12. The germline CDR1 and CDR2 sequences are LGHDT and YNNKEL (reference sequence). This CDR3 comprises 18 residues. CDR3 in amino acids: CASSQVWVLAGGGSEQFF. The CDR3 DNA reads TGTGCCAGCAGCCAAGTCTGGGTACTAGCGGGAGGGGGAAGTGAGCAGTTCTTC.

This clonotype came up many times. This chain joins TRBV6-1 and TRBJ1-6, with 8 bases that match TRBD1. Losses at the gene ends were 7 bases for V and 0 bases for J; bases not matched to a gene: 5. The CDR3 is 16 residues long. Germline CDR1 reads MNHNS; CDR2 reads SASEGT. DNA of the CDR3: TGTGCCAGCAATCCGACAGGGGTCTCCTATAATTCACCCCTCCACTTT. It specifies CASNPTGVSYNSPLHF.

Remarks on this clonotype: A read error may be the cause here, since a much bigger clone is one base away. The V gene is TRBV4-2, the J gene TRBJ2-3; TRBD2 agrees at 8 bases. Germline CDR1 is LGHNA and CDR2 is YNFKEQ. The CDR3 runs to 17 residues. With V trimmed by 0 bases and J by 5 bases, 10 bases remained unmatched. This CDR3 is CASSQDLAVGRVDTQYF. In DNA form, the CDR3 reads TGTGCCAGCAGCCAAGATCTGGCGGTCGGGAGGGTAGATACGCAGTATTTT.

This clonotype was found many times. The genes are TRBV7-2 and TRBJ1-1, with unresolved D. Germline V gene lookup returns CDR1 SGHTA and CDR2 FQGNSA. Trimming cost V 1 base and J 0 bases, with 9 bases left between them. This CDR3 spans 15 amino acids. The CDR3, as DNA: TGTGCCAGCAGCTTAGAGGGCGGAATGAACACTGAAGCTTTCTTT. Translation: CASSLEGGMNTEAFF.

On this clonotype: Since a much larger clone is just one base distant, this may be a read error. The chain carries TRBV6-5 and TRBJ2-7, with D perhaps matching TRBD1 (6 bases). CDR1 MNHEY and CDR2 SVGAGI come from the germline V gene. This CDR3 is built from 11 residues. DNA for the CDR3: TGTCCCAGCAGTTCAACAGGGAGGCAGTACTTC. Its protein product is CPSSSTGRQYF.

In its sample, this clonotype was seen many times. This chain joins TRBV3-1 and TRBJ2-1; 13 nucleotides line up with TRBD2. This CDR3 has 18 residues. CDR1 and CDR2 (germline): LGHDT, YNNKEL (reference sequence). Trimming cost V 0 bases and J 3 bases; bases outside gene matches: 5. The CDR3 region has the DNA TGTGCCAGCAGCCAAGATGGGACTAGCGGGGACATCTACAATGAGCAGTTCTTC. This gives the protein CASSQDGTSGDIYNEQFF.

The genes are TRBV29-1 and TRBJ1-4; D might be TRBD1 (5 bases). CDR1 and CDR2 from the germline V gene are SQVTM and ANQGSEA. Trimming removed 6 bases at V and 10 bases at J, with 18 bases between. The CDR3 has 13 residues. The CDR3 reads CSVRGLGAVKLFF. Here the CDR3 DNA reads TGCAGCGTCCGGGGACTCGGGGCCGTAAAACTGTTTTTT. Drawing the rest from reference TRBV29-1 and TRBJ1-4, the complete variable domain is SAVISQKPSRDICQRGTSLTIQCQVDSQVTMMFWYRQQPGQSLTLIATANQGSEATYESGFVIDKFPISRPNLTFSTLTVSNMSPEDSSIYLCSVRGLGAVKLFFGSGTQLSVL.

This clonotype has at least ten counts. This chain uses TRBV5-1 with TRBJ2-1; D may be TRBD1 or TRBD2 (5 bases each). V was shortened by 5 bases and J by 0 bases, with 9 bases between the two germline ends. CDR3 size: 14 residues. The V gene's germline CDR1 is SGHRS and CDR2 YFSETQ. This CDR3 is CASRGVGSYNEQFF. For the CDR3, the DNA is TGCGCCAGCAGGGGGGTGGGCTCCTACAATGAGCAGTTCTTC.

There are many counts of this clonotype. The genes are TRBV7-7 and TRBJ2-5; TRBD1 is a possible D gene (6 bases). The CDR3 sequence is 15 residues long. Per the germline V gene, CDR1 is SSHAT and CDR2 is FNYEAQ (reference sequence). Trimming left V 1 base short and J 0 bases short, with 9 bases between. CDR3 loop: CASSLGGQHQETQYF. The CDR3 DNA is TGTGCCAGCAGCTTAGGGGGACAACACCAAGAGACCCAGTACTTC.

This clonotype has at least ten counts. The chain joins TRBV7-2 to TRBJ2-3; D is perhaps TRBD1 (6 bases). Germline-derived CDR1 and CDR2 are SGHTA and FQGNSA. The V end lost 5 bases, the J end lost 1 base, and 10 bases lay between the germline ends. The CDR3 runs to 14 residues. DNA of the CDR3: TGTGCCAGCAGCCCGCGGACAGGCACAGATACGCAGTATTTT. It codes for CASSPRTGTDTQYF. The variable domain in full, completed from reference TRBV7-2 and TRBJ2-3, reads GAGVSQSPSNKVTEKGKDVELRCDPISGHTALYWYRQSLGQGLEFLIYFQGNSAPDKSGLPSDRFSAERTGGSVSTLTIQRTQQEDSAVYLCASSPRTGTDTQYFGPGTRLTVL.

In this sample, this clonotype turned up many times. As DNA, the CDR3 is TGTGCCAGCAGCCTGGATCCCGGGACTAGTTCCGATACGCAGTATTTT. This gives the protein CASSLDPGTSSDTQYF. This rearrangement joins TRBV3-1 to TRBJ2-3; TRBD2 aligns across 8 bases. J lost 6 bases, V lost 4 bases, and 12 bases had no gene match. Germline V lookup: CDR1 LGHDT, CDR2 YNNKEL (reference sequence). There are 16 residues in the CDR3.

This clonotype was observed at least ten times. The chain links TRBV7-8 to TRBJ1-5; D remains unclear. Between the trimmed V and J ends, which lost 5 bases and 4 bases, there was a span of 9 bases. This CDR3 is 13 amino acids long. The V gene's germline CDR1 is SGHVS and CDR2 FQNEAQ. In DNA form, the CDR3 reads TGTGCCAGCAGCCTTGACCTGAATCAGCCCCAGCATTTT. This codes for CASSLDLNQPQHF.

The rearrangement uses TRBV3-1 and TRBJ2-7, with D possibly being TRBD2 (6 bases). V gave up 5 bases and J gave up 5 bases, with 19 bases separating them. The length of the CDR3 is 15 residues. From germline, CDR1 is LGHDT and CDR2 YNNKEL (reference sequence). CDR3 sequence reads: CASSVPGRGFNEQYF. DNA for the CDR3: TGTGCCAGCAGCGTACCGGGACGGGGGTTCAACGAGCAGTACTTC.

The chain links TRBV7-9 to TRBJ1-2, with a weak D call TRBD1 (5 bases). CDR3 length: 14 amino acids. The V gene lost 3 bases and the J gene lost 10 bases, with 18 bases spanning the gap. The germline CDR1 and CDR2 sequences are SEHNR and FQNEAQ (reference sequence). CDR3 sequence: CASSLVRARGDYTF. In nucleotides, the CDR3 is TGTGCCAGCAGCTTGGTCAGGGCCCGGGGGGACTACACCTTC. Complete variable domain (other parts from reference TRBV7-9 and TRBJ1-2): DTGVSQNPRHKITKRGQNVTFRCDPISEHNRLYWYRQTLGQGPEFLTYFQNEAQLEKSRLLSDRFSAERPKGSFSTLEIQRTEQGDSAMYLCASSLVRARGDYTFGSGTRLTVV.

This clonotype has at least ten counts. This chain uses TRBV6-1 with TRBJ2-7; TRBD2 matches at 10 bases. Looked up from germline, CDR1 is MNHNS and CDR2 is SASEGT. The trim removed 5 bases at V and 5 bases at J, leaving 12 bases unmatched. The CDR3 totals 16 residues. The CDR3 is CASSSFLAGATDEQYF. The CDR3 bases are TGTGCCAGCAGTTCGTTCCTAGCGGGAGCAACAGACGAGCAGTACTTC.

A remark on this clonotype: This could be a read error, since a much larger clone is one nucleotide away. The chain carries TRBV15 and TRBJ2-7; D is unresolved. The V gene's germline CDR1 is LNHNV and CDR2 YYDKDF (reference sequence). The CDR3 has 14 amino acids. CDR3 in DNA: TGTGCCACCAGCGGAGACCCGGTAGTGCCGGCGCAGTACTTC. It translates to CATSGDPVVPAQYF. The full variable domain, completed using reference TRBV15 and TRBJ2-7, is DAMVIQNPRYQVTQFGKPVTLSCSQTLNHNVMYWYQQKSSQAPKLLFHYYDKDFNNEADTPDNFQSRRPNTSFCFLDIRSPGLGDTAMYLCATSGDPVVPAQYFGPGTRLTVT.

This clonotype was detected ten times or more. The V and J genes are TRBV6-1 and TRBJ2-7, with 11 bases lining up with TRBD2. Germline CDR1 MNHNS, CDR2 SASEGT. The CDR3 consists of 15 residues. Trimming removed 6 bases from V and 6 bases from J; junction bases left unmatched: 10. CDR3 nucleotide sequence: TGTGCCAGCAGCATAATACTAGCGGGAGAACGCGAGCAGTACTTC. It yields the protein CASSIILAGEREQYF.

This clonotype showed up many times. This clone may be a read error of a much larger clone one base away. CDR3 residues: CASTPASVTMDEQFF. The DNA for the CDR3 is TGTGCCAGTACACCTGCCAGCGTAACTATGGATGAGCAGTTCTTC. The V gene is TRBV6-1, the J gene TRBJ2-1; D gene ambiguous. The CDR3 length is 15 residues. V lost 9 bases to trimming and J lost 8 bases, with 23 bases between them. Germline values: CDR1 MNHNS, CDR2 SASEGT.

This clonotype was seen at least ten times. This sequence joins TRBV7-9 and TRBJ2-1; D is unresolved. Per germline, CDR1 SEHNR and CDR2 FQNEAQ (reference sequence). The V gene lost 5 bases and the J gene lost 4 bases, with 9 bases spanning the gap. This CDR3 has 13 residues. CDR3 sequence: CASSQRTYNEQFF. The CDR3 region has the DNA TGTGCCAGCAGCCAACGTACGTACAATGAGCAGTTCTTC.

This clonotype was recorded at least ten times. V usage is TRBV18 and J usage is TRBJ1-1; D perhaps matches TRBD1 (6 bases). V was clipped by 2 bases and J by 8 bases, with 15 bases between them. Germline CDR1 is KGHSH and CDR2 is LQKENI. The CDR3 has 14 residues. CDR3 in DNA: TGTGCCAGCTCACCATTTGGGGGCAGGGAGGAAGCTTTCTTT. Its translation is CASSPFGGREEAFF.

This clonotype was recorded many times. This CDR3 is CAISGGGTEQFF. The CDR3 nucleotides read TGTGCCATCAGTGGTGGCGGGACTGAGCAGTTCTTC. The rearrangement joins TRBV10-3 to TRBJ2-1; D is perhaps TRBD2 (6 bases). Germline CDR1 ENHRY, CDR2 SYGVKD. V dropped 4 bases and J dropped 9 bases, with 10 bases sitting between them. CDR3 length equals 12 residues.

This clonotype was seen at least ten times. V gene TRBV24-1 combines with J gene TRBJ2-3; TRBD1 or TRBD2 may be the D gene (5 bases each). CDR3 length equals 13 residues. The V gene's germline CDR1 is KGHDR and CDR2 SFDVKD. The V gene lost 4 bases and the J gene lost 5 bases, with 9 bases spanning the gap. The CDR3 spells CATSDSGRDTQYF. CDR3 in DNA: TGTGCCACCAGTGACTCAGGGAGAGATACGCAGTATTTT.